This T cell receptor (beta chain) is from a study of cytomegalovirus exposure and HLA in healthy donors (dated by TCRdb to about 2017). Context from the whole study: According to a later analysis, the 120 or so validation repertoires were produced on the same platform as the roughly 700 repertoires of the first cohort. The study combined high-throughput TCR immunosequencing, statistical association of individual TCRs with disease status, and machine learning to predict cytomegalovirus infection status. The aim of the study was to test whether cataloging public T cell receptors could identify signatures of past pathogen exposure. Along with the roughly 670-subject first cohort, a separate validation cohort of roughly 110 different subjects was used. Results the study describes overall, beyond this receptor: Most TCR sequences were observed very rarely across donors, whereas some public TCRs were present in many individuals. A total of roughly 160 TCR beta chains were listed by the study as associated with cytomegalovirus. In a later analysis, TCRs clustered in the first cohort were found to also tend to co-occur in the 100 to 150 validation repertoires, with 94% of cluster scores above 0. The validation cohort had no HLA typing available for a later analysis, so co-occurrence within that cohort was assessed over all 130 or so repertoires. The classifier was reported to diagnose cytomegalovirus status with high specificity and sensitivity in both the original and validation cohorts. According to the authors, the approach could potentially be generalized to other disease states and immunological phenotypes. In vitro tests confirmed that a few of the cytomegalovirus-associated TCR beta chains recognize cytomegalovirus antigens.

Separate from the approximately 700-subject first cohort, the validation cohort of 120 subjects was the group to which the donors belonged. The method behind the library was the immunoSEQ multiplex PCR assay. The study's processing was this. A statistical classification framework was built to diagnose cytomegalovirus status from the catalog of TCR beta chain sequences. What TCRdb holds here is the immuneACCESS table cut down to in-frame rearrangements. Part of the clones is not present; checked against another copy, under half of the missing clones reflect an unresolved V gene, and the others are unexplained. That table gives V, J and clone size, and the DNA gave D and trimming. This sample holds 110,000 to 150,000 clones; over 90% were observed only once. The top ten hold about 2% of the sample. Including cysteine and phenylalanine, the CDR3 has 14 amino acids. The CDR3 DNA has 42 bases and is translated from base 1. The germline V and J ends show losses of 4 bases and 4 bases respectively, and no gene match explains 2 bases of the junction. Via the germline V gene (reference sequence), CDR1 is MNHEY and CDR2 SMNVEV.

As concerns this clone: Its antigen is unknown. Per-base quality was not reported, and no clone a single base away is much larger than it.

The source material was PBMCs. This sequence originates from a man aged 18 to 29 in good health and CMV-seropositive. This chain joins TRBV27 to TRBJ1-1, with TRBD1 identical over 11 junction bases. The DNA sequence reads TGTGCCAGCAGTTCGGGACAGGGGGGCACTGAAGCTTTCTTT. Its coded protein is CASSSGQGGTEAFF.